The sequence of this TCR beta chain was determined in a study of shared clonotypes between healthy human individuals. J gave up 9 bases and V 3 bases, and 5 bases lay outside the gene matches. The germline V gene has CDR1 SNHLY and CDR2 FYNNEI. The CDR3 spans 13 residues. This clone has just a few counts. The antigen remains undetermined. Study-wide results and caveats: Donor clonotype sharing was expected to depend on sequencing depth.

From CD4+ cells came CD45RA+ naive and CD45RA-negative memory subsets. Per the original data handling: With immunoSEQ giving junction-only sequences and no quality scores, filtering differed. Assay used: immunoSEQ multiplex PCR; TCRdb lists only in-frame clones, some missing. From that table come the V and J calls and clone size; the DNA was used to work out D and trimming. The data show about 1.5 million clones, roughly 96% seen once. The clonotype was recovered from a man in his thirties or forties in good health. Material: naive CD4+ T cells sorted from blood. The subset here: CD45RA+ positively selected. The chain employs TRBV2 and TRBJ1-3, with 7 nucleotides matching TRBD1. The CDR3, as DNA: TGTGCCAGCAGTGAGGGACAGCGGTTCACCATATATTTT. This encodes CASSEGQRFTIYF.